This is a list of T cell receptor beta chains from one sample in a study of T cell changes during pregnancy in multiple sclerosis. Libraries were prepared by immunoSEQ multiplex PCR; TCRdb keeps only in-frame clonotypes and omits some of them. The sample lists roughly 110,000 clones; less than 95% were seen once. The starting material was peripheral blood, obtained before pregnancy. The receptors derive from a female donor with multiple sclerosis, enrolled in a pregnancy study. CDR3s leave out the opening cysteine and the closing phenylalanine or tryptophan. Some rows mark clone size as missing; the rest say once, few, many or name a class of expanded clone.

v_gene	abundance	CDR3aa
TRBV6-4	few	ASSPTSGSTDTQY
TRBV7-3	-	ASSLRAGDGQY
TRBV27	-	ATSVTGGAFSYEQY
TRBV10-3	-	AIRDRDQETQY
TRBV19	-	ASSIFTGTGELNEQF
TRBV30	-	AWRETGKSTEAF
TRBV9	-	ASSVGAGQGIYEQY
TRBV6-1	-	ASTGDPYRNYGYT
TRBV4-3	-	ASSPLAGVPHNEQF
TRBV28	-	ASSFPTKGQDSAF
TRBV19	-	ASSIYPPTSAGEQY